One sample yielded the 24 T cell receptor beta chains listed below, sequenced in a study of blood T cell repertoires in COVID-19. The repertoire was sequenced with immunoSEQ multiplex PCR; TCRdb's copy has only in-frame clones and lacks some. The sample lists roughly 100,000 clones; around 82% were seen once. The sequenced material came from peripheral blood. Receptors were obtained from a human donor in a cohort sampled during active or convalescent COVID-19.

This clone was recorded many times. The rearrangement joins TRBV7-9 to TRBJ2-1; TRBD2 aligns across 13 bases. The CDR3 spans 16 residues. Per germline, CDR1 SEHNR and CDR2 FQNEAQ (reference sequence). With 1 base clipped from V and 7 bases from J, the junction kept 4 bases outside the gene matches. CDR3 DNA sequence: TGTGCCAGCAGCTTAGTAGGGGGACTAGCGGGGAATGAGCAGTTCTTC. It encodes CASSLVGGLAGNEQFF.

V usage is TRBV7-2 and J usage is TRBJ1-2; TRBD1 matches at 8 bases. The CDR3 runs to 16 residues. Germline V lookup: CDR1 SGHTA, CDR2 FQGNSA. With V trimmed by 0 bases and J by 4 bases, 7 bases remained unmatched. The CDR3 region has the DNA TGTGCCAGCAGCTTAGCCACGGACAGGGTGCTCTATGGCTACACCTTC. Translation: CASSLATDRVLYGYTF.

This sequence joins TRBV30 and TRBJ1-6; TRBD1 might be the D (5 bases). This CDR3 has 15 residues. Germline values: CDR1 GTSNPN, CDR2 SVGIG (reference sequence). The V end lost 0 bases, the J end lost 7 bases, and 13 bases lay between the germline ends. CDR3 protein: CAWSVLSGRNSPLHF. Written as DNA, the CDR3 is TGTGCCTGGAGTGTACTGTCAGGGCGGAATTCACCCCTCCACTTT.

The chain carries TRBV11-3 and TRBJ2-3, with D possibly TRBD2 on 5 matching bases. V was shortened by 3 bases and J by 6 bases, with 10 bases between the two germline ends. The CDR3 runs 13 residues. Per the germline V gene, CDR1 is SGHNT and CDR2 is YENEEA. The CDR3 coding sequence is TGTGCCAGCAGCTTCGGCGGGCCGGATACGCAGTATTTT. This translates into CASSFGGPDTQYF.

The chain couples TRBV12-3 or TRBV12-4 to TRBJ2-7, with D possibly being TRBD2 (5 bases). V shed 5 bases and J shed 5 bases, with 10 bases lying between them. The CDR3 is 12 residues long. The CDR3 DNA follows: TGTGCCAGCAGTCCTACTAGACACGAGCAGTACTTC. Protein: CASSPTRHEQYF.

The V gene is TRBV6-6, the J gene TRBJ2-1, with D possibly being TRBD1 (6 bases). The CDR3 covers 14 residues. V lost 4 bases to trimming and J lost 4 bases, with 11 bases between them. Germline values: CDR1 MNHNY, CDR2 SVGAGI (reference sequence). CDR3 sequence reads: CASSLDSPYNEQFF. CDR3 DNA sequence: TGTGCCAGCAGTTTGGACAGCCCGTACAATGAGCAGTTCTTC.

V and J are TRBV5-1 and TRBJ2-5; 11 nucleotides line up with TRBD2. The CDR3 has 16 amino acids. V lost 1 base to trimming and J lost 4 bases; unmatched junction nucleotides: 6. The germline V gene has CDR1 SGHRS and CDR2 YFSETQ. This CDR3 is CASSLKTSGGGETQYF. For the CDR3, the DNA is TGCGCCAGCAGCTTGAAAACTAGCGGGGGAGGAGAGACCCAGTACTTC.

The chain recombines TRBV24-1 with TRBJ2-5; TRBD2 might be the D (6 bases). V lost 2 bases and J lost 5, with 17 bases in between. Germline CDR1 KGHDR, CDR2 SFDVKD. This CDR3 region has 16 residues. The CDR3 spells CATSDSGGVSQETQYF. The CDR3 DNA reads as TGTGCCACCAGTGATTCCGGAGGGGTTTCCCAGGAGACCCAGTACTTC.

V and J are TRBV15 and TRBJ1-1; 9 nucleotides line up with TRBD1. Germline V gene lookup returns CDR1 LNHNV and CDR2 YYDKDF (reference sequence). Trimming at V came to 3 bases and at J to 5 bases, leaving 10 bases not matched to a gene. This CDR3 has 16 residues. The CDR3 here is CATSSGQGRMATEAFF. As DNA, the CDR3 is TGTGCCACCAGCAGCGGACAGGGGAGGATGGCGACTGAAGCTTTCTTT.

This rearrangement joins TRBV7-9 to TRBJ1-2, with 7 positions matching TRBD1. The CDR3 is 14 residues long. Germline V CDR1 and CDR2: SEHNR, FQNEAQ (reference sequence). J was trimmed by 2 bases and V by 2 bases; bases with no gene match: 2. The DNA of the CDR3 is TGTGCCAGCAGCTTACTGGGACAGAACTATGGCTACACCTTC. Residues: CASSLLGQNYGYTF.

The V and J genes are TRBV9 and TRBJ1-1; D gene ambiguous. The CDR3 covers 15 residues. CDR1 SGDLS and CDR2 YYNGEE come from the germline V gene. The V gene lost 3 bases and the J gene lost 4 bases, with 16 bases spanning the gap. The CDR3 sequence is CASSGGGSGFTEAFF. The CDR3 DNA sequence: TGTGCCAGCAGCGGCGGAGGCTCCGGGTTCACTGAAGCTTTCTTT. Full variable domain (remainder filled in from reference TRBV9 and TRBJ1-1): DSGVTQTPKHLITATGQRVTLRCSPRSGDLSVYWYQQSLDQGLQFLIQYYNGEERAKGNILERFSAQQFPDLHSELNLSSLELGDSALYFCASSGGGSGFTEAFFGQGTRLTVV.

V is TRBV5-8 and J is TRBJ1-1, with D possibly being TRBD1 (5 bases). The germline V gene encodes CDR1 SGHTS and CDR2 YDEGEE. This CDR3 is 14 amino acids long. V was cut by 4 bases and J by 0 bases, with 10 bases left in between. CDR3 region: CASSRNRMNTEAFF. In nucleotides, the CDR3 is TGTGCCAGCAGCCGTAACAGGATGAACACTGAAGCTTTCTTT.

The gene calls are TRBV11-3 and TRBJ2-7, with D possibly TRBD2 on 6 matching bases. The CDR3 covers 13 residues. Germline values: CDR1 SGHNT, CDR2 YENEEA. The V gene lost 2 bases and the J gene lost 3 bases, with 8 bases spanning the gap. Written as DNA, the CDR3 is TGTGCCAGCAGCTTATTCGGGGGCTACGAGCAGTACTTC. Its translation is CASSLFGGYEQYF.

The CDR3, as DNA: TGTGCCAGCAGCCAAGGACAGGGGGTTAAGACCCAGTACTTC. This sequence encodes CASSQGQGVKTQYF. This chain uses TRBV3-1 (or the pseudogene TRBV3-2) with TRBJ2-5; 9 bases align to TRBD1. This CDR3 spans 14 amino acids. The V and J ends lost 1 base and 6 bases, in that order; junction bases with no gene match: 3. The germline CDR1 and CDR2 sequences are LGHDT and YNNKEL (reference sequence).

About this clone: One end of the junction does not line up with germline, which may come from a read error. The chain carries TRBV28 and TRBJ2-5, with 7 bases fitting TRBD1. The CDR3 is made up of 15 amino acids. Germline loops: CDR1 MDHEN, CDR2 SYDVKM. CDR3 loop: CASSLSTGYQGTQYF. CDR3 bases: TGTGCCAGCAGTTTATCGACAGGGTACCAAGGGACCCAGTACTTC.

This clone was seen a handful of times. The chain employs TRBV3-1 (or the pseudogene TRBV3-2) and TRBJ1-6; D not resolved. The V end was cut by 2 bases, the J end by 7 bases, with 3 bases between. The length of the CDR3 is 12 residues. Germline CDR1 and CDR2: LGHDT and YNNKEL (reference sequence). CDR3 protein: CASSQINSPLHF. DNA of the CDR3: TGTGCCAGCAGCCAAATAAATTCACCCCTCCACTTT.

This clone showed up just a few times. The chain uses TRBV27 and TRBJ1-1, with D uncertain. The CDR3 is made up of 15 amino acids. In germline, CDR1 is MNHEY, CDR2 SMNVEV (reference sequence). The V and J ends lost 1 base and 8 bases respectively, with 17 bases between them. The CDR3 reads CASSLWGTRGREAFF. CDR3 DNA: TGTGCCAGCAGTTTATGGGGAACCCGTGGGAGGGAAGCTTTCTTT.

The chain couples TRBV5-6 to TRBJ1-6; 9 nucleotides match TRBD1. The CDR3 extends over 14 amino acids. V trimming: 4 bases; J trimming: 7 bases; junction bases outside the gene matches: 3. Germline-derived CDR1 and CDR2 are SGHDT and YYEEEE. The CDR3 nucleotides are TGTGCCAGCAGCCCCGGACAGGGGAATTCACCCCTCCACTTT. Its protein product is CASSPGQGNSPLHF.

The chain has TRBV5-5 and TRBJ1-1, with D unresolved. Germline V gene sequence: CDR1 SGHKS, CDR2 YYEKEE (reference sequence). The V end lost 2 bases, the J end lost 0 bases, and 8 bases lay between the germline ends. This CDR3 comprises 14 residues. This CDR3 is CASSFYTLNTEAFF. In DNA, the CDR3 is TGTGCCAGCAGCTTCTATACCCTGAACACTGAAGCTTTCTTT.

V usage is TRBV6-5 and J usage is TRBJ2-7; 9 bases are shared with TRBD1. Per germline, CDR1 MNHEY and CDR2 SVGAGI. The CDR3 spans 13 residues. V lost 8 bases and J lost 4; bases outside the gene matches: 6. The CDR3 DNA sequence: TGTGCCAGCGTAGGGACAGGGTTTTACGAGCAGTACTTC. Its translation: CASVGTGFYEQYF.

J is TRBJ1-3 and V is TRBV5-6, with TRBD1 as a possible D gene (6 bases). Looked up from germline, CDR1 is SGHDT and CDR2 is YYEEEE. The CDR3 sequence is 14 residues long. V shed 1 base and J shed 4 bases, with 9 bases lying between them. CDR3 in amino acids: CASSLTGSGNTIYF. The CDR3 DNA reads TGTGCCAGCAGCTTGACAGGGTCCGGAAACACCATATATTTT.

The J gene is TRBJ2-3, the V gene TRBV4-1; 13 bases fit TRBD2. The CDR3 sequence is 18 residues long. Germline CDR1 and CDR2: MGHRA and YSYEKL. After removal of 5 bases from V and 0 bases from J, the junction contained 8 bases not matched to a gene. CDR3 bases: TGCGCCAGCAGCGCGCGACTAGCGGGGGGAACTAGCACAGATACGCAGTATTTT. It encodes CASSARLAGGTSTDTQYF.

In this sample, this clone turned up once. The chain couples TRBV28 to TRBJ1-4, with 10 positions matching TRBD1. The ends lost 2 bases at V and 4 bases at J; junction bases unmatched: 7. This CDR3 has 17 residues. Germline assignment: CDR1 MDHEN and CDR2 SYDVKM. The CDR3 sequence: CASSLGSTGGVNEKLFF. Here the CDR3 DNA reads TGTGCCAGCAGTTTAGGGTCGACAGGGGGCGTTAATGAAAAACTGTTTTTT.

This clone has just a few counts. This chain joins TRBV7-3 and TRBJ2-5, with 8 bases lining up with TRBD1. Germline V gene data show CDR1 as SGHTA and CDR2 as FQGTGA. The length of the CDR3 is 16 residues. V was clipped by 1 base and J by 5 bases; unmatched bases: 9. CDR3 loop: CASSLNGQGSRETQYF. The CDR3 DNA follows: TGTGCCAGCAGCTTAAACGGACAGGGTAGTAGGGAGACCCAGTACTTC.